This T cell receptor (beta chain) was documented in a study of T-cell memory formation after mild COVID-19. From the 5' RACE reads, TCRdb called clonotypes with MiXCR, one entry per CDR3 protein. The data show about 290,000 distinct CDR3 sequences, roughly 15% seen once. The CDR3 sequence is 14 residues long. The germline gives CDR1 SGHTA, CDR2 FQGNSA. The V and J ends lost 2 bases and 9 bases, in that order; junction bases with no gene match: 6. The sequencing sample was made of PBMCs or a T cell subset sorted from them (not recorded which). The clonotype was recovered from a man aged 18 to 35 who had mild COVID-19 (a few samples of this study predate the infection). Cell type and time point are not known. The chain has TRBV7-2 and TRBJ2-1, with 8 bases aligning to TRBD2. The CDR3 here is CASSLQAGAGEQFF. The CDR3 DNA follows: TGTGCCAGCAGCTTACAAGCGGGGGCCGGTGAGCAGTTCTTC.